This TCR beta chain was documented in a study of CD8+CD57+ T cells in acquired aplastic anemia. Broader study findings: Statistical testing detected no significant gap in CD8+ Simpson's diversity between patients and controls. It was found that approximately 29 CD8+ CDR3 sequences were shared between patients and controls.

Patients sequenced had flow cytometry evidence of CD8+CD57+ cell expansion. All patients had severe acquired aplastic anemia. Blood came from patients not yet given any therapy. Turning to this clonotype: Its antigen is unknown.

Genomic DNA was employed as the template in profiling TCR beta VDJ and CDR3. TCRdb independently ran MiXCR on the reads; one entry per CDR3 protein. The sample has hundreds of thousands of distinct CDR3 sequences, under 40% seen once. The CDR3 is 13 residues long. Trimming shortened V by 5 bases and J by 10 bases, and 15 bases separated the two germline ends. The V gene's germline CDR1 is MNHNS and CDR2 SASEGT. Sequencing was performed on sorted CD4+, CD8+, or CD8+CD57+ T cells (not recorded which) from PBMCs. The chain has TRBV6-1 and TRBJ2-1, with D perhaps matching TRBD2 (5 bases). This sequence was found in a human donor with aplastic anemia. CDR3 region: CASSTIALGEQFF. The CDR3 DNA reads TGTGCCAGCAGTACCATAGCGCTGGGGGAGCAGTTCTTC.